This TCR beta chain was found in a study of graft-versus-host responses after intestinal transplantation. As concerns this clone: Its antigen is unknown.

Method: immunoSEQ multiplex PCR; TCRdb's copy keeps in-frame clones and lacks some. The table includes some 82,000 clones, around 87% detected once. This specimen was unstimulated CD8+ T cells sorted from spleen or lymph node cells, taken before transplant. This clonotype was sampled from a human donor who was the organ donor for an intestinal transplant.

Written as DNA, the CDR3 is TGTGCCAGCAGTTTCGCGGGACAGACCTACGAGCAGTACTTC. Translating gives CASSFAGQTYEQYF. The rearrangement joins TRBV27 to TRBJ2-7; D may be TRBD1 (7 bases). Germline V gene data show CDR1 as MNHEY and CDR2 as SMNVEV (reference sequence). Trimming shortened V by 3 bases and J by 2 bases, and 11 bases separated the two germline ends. The CDR3 length is 14 residues.